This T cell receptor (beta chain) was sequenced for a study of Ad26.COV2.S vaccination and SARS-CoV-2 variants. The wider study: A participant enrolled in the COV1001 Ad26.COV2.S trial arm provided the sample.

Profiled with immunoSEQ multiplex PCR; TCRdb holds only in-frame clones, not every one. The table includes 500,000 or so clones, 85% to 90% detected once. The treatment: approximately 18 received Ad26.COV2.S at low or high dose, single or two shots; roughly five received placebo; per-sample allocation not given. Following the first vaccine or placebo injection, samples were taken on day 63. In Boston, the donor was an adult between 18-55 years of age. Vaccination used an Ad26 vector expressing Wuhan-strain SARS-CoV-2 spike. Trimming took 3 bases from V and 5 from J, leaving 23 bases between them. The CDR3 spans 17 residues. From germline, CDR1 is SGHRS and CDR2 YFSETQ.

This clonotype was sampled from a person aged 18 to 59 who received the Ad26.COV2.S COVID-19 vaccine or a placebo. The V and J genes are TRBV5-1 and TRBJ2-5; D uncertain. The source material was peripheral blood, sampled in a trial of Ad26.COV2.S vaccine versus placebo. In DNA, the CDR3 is TGCGCCAGCAGCTACGGTGTACGTATTTTAGGTGCGGAGACCCAGTACTTC. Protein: CASSYGVRILGAETQYF.